This T cell receptor beta chain was sequenced during a study of blood T cell repertoires in COVID-19. The wider study: COVID-19 samples, acute and convalescent, were from the United States, Italy and Spain.

Looked up from germline, CDR1 is SGHVS and CDR2 is FQNEAQ. The V and J ends lost 5 bases and 7 bases, in that order; junction bases with no gene match: 5. This CDR3 comprises 13 residues. In the authors' methods: Estimation of nucleated cell counts was performed using reference gene primer amplification. Clones were sequenced by immunoSEQ multiplex PCR, and TCRdb holds only the in-frame ones, with some missing. D and trimming come from the DNA, and the V and J calls and clone size come from that table. The table includes about 83,000 clones, about 90% detected once. Sequences were obtained from peripheral blood. This receptor was taken from a woman in her fifties or sixties with active or convalescent COVID-19. The rearrangement joins TRBV7-8 to TRBJ1-2; TRBD1 matches at 9 bases. This CDR3 is CASSRGQGRGYTF. CDR3 DNA sequence: TGTGCCAGCAGCCGGGGACAGGGACGTGGCTACACCTTC.